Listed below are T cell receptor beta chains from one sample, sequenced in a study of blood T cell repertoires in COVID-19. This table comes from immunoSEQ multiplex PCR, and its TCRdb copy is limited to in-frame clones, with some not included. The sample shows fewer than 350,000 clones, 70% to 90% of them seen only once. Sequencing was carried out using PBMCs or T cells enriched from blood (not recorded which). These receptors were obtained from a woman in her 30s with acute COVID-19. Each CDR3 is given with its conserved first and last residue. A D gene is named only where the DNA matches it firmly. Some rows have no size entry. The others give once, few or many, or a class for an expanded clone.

CDR3 protein: CASSYRSLWSYEQYF
CDR3 DNA: TGTGCCAGCAGTTACCGGTCTCTGTGGAGCTACGAGCAGTACTTC
J gene: TRBJ2-7
CDR3 length: 15
clone size: .
V gene: TRBV6-2/TRBV6-3
D gene: .

CDR3 protein: CASSYRQGRSYNEQFF
CDR3 DNA: TGTGCCAGCAGTTACAGACAGGGTCGATCCTACAATGAGCAGTTCTTC
J gene: TRBJ2-1
CDR3 length: 16
clone size: .
V gene: TRBV6-2/TRBV6-3
D gene: TRBD1

CDR3 protein: CASSPRTQNTEAFF
CDR3 DNA: TGTGCCAGCAGTCCTAGGACACAGAACACTGAAGCTTTCTTT
J gene: TRBJ1-1
CDR3 length: 14
clone size: .
V gene: TRBV27
D gene: .

CDR3 protein: CASSPTTGTGNSPLHF
CDR3 DNA: TGTGCCAGTAGTCCAACCACCGGGACAGGGAATTCACCCCTCCACTTT
J gene: TRBJ1-6
CDR3 length: 16
clone size: .
V gene: TRBV19
D gene: TRBD1

CDR3 protein: CASPPGTGGLNTEAFF
CDR3 DNA: TGTGCCAGCCCCCCGGGGACAGGGGGCCTGAACACTGAAGCTTTCTTT
J gene: TRBJ1-1
CDR3 length: 16
clone size: .
V gene: TRBV28
D gene: TRBD1

CDR3 protein: CATSSPTASGGKGNQPQHF
CDR3 DNA: TGTGCCACCAGCTCCCCAACCGCCTCAGGGGGGAAAGGCAATCAGCCCCAGCATTTT
J gene: TRBJ1-5
CDR3 length: 19
clone size: .
V gene: TRBV15
D gene: TRBD1

CDR3 protein: CASSSWLALYNEQFF
CDR3 DNA: TGCGCCAGCAGCAGTTGGTTAGCCCTCTACAATGAGCAGTTCTTC
J gene: TRBJ2-1
CDR3 length: 15
clone size: .
V gene: TRBV4-3
D gene: .

CDR3 protein: CASSAGTGYTGELFF
CDR3 DNA: TGTGCCAGCAGTGCCGGGACAGGGTACACCGGGGAGCTGTTTTTT
J gene: TRBJ2-2
CDR3 length: 15
clone size: .
V gene: TRBV27
D gene: TRBD1

CDR3 protein: CASQTGGTYEQYF
CDR3 DNA: TGTGCCAGCCAGACAGGGGGCACCTACGAGCAGTACTTC
J gene: TRBJ2-7
CDR3 length: 13
clone size: .
V gene: TRBV12-3/TRBV12-4
D gene: TRBD1

CDR3 protein: CASSSTSQGGASPLHF
CDR3 DNA: TGTGCCAGCAGTTCTACCTCCCAGGGTGGTGCTTCACCCCTCCACTTT
J gene: TRBJ1-6
CDR3 length: 16
clone size: .
V gene: TRBV7-6
D gene: .

CDR3 protein: CASSPSGGAGSPLHF
CDR3 DNA: TGTGCCAGCAGCCCTTCGGGGGGGGCTGGGTCACCCCTCCACTTT
J gene: TRBJ1-6
CDR3 length: 15
clone size: .
V gene: TRBV3-1/TRBV3-2
D gene: .

CDR3 protein: CASSYSYREKGTDTQYF
CDR3 DNA: TGTGCCAGCAGTTATTCCTACAGGGAAAAGGGGACAGATACGCAGTATTTT
J gene: TRBJ2-3
CDR3 length: 17
clone size: .
V gene: TRBV6-2/TRBV6-3
D gene: .

CDR3 protein: CASSLSLAGNQETQYF
CDR3 DNA: TGTGCCAGCAGCTTGTCCCTAGCGGGGAACCAAGAGACCCAGTACTTC
J gene: TRBJ2-5
CDR3 length: 16
clone size: once
V gene: TRBV7-3
D gene: TRBD2

CDR3 protein: CASSEGPRKLHGYTF
CDR3 DNA: TGTGCCAGCAGTGAGGGGCCCAGGAAGCTTCATGGCTACACCTTC
J gene: TRBJ1-2
CDR3 length: 15
clone size: .
V gene: TRBV6-1
D gene: .

CDR3 protein: CASSLGLAGNEQFF
CDR3 DNA: TGTGCCAGCAGCCTAGGACTAGCGGGCAATGAGCAGTTCTTC
J gene: TRBJ2-1
CDR3 length: 14
clone size: .
V gene: TRBV7-2
D gene: TRBD2

CDR3 protein: CASSVDRGESPLHF
CDR3 DNA: TGCGCCAGCAGCGTCGACAGGGGTGAATCACCCCTCCACTTT
J gene: TRBJ1-6
CDR3 length: 14
clone size: .
V gene: TRBV5-1
D gene: TRBD1

CDR3 protein: CASSLASGTSGRTGELFF
CDR3 DNA: TGTGCCAGCAGCTTAGCCTCCGGGACTAGCGGGAGAACCGGGGAGCTGTTTTTT
J gene: TRBJ2-2
CDR3 length: 18
clone size: .
V gene: TRBV7-9
D gene: TRBD2

CDR3 protein: CASKLAGGPNQETQYF
CDR3 DNA: TGTGCCAGTAAGCTAGCGGGAGGACCAAACCAAGAGACCCAGTACTTC
J gene: TRBJ2-5
CDR3 length: 16
clone size: once
V gene: TRBV19
D gene: TRBD2

CDR3 protein: CASSLAQGTDTQYF
CDR3 DNA: TGCGCCAGCAGCTTGGCACAAGGCACAGATACGCAGTATTTT
J gene: TRBJ2-3
CDR3 length: 14
clone size: .
V gene: TRBV5-1
D gene: .

CDR3 protein: CASKDRGDEKLFF
CDR3 DNA: TGTGCCAGCAAGGACAGGGGTGATGAAAAACTGTTTTTT
J gene: TRBJ1-4
CDR3 length: 13
clone size: .
V gene: TRBV6-5
D gene: TRBD1

CDR3 protein: CSVIPAWGGNYGYTF
CDR3 DNA: TGCAGCGTTATACCGGCGTGGGGCGGAAACTATGGCTACACCTTC
J gene: TRBJ1-2
CDR3 length: 15
clone size: .
V gene: TRBV29-1
D gene: .

CDR3 protein: CASSSKQGFGYTF
CDR3 DNA: TGTGCCAGCAGCTCTAAACAGGGATTTGGCTACACCTTC
J gene: TRBJ1-2
CDR3 length: 13
clone size: .
V gene: TRBV5-6
D gene: .

CDR3 protein: CASSLDGARGTDTQYF
CDR3 DNA: TGTGCCAGCTCACTGGATGGGGCGCGGGGGACAGATACGCAGTATTTT
J gene: TRBJ2-3
CDR3 length: 16
clone size: .
V gene: TRBV18
D gene: TRBD2

CDR3 protein: CASSGRPENTEAFF
CDR3 DNA: TGTGCCAGCAGCGGCAGGCCGGAGAACACTGAAGCTTTCTTT
J gene: TRBJ1-1
CDR3 length: 14
clone size: .
V gene: TRBV5-4
D gene: .

CDR3 protein: CASSLMDVSGAEQYF
CDR3 DNA: TGTGCCAGCAGCTTAATGGATGTTAGCGGGGCCGAGCAGTACTTC
J gene: TRBJ2-7
CDR3 length: 15
clone size: .
V gene: TRBV13
D gene: TRBD2

CDR3 protein: CASSQRAHIYF
CDR3 DNA: TGTGCCAGCAGCCAAAGAGCCCACATATATTTT
J gene: TRBJ1-3
CDR3 length: 11
clone size: once
V gene: TRBV3-1/TRBV3-2
D gene: .

CDR3 protein: CASSLQDSLYEQYF
CDR3 DNA: TGTGCCAGCAGCTTACAGGACTCACTTTACGAGCAGTACTTC
J gene: TRBJ2-7
CDR3 length: 14
clone size: .
V gene: TRBV7-2
D gene: .